This entry describes one TCR beta chain. Its specific antigen is unknown. It has no much larger one-base neighbor in the sample; base qualities were not kept. Measured from the cysteine to the phenylalanine, the CDR3 is 13 residues long. Only CDR3 DNA remains: 39 bases, in frame from the first base. Via the germline V gene, CDR1 is MGHRA and CDR2 YSYEKL. V is clipped by 1 base and J by 4 bases, and the sequence between their germline boundaries is 4 bases long. The trial excluded patients who had a history of autoimmune disease or were on systemic immunosuppression. Peripheral blood for TCR sequencing was collected from all dose cohorts at baseline, on cycle 4 day 1, and on cycle 7 day 1. The samples were taken from a phase I, first-in-human, multicenter, open-label dose-escalation trial of ivuxolimab. The trial enrolled adults with locally advanced or metastatic head and neck squamous cell, hepatocellular, melanoma or renal cell carcinoma. Before TCR sequencing, CD4+ T cells and CD8+ T cells were sorted from peripheral blood as separate populations.

The sample belongs to a study of OX40 agonist ivuxolimab in advanced cancers. For context, the study as a whole: The costimulatory receptor OX40 (CD134) was targeted by ivuxolimab, a fully human IgG2 agonistic monoclonal antibody. Intravenous ivuxolimab was administered to patients every 2 weeks at six dose levels: 0.01, 0.1, 0.3, 1.5, 3 and 10 mg/kg. Three dose-escalation patients achieved partial responses, one with hepatocellular carcinoma and two with cutaneous melanoma. Among the approximately 50 dose-escalation patients, some 20 had hepatocellular carcinoma, 15 or so melanoma, 9 renal cell carcinoma and 9 head and neck cancer. Patients were allowed to have had prior anti-PD-1, anti-PD-L1 or anti-CTLA-4 therapy, and roughly two fifths of the dose-escalation patients had been treated with checkpoint inhibitors. The paper covers the monotherapy dose-escalation part of the phase I ivuxolimab trial, which included N ≈ 50 patients. Peripheral TCRbeta sequencing was intended to test whether TCR sequence diversity was altered and clonal T-cell expansion was caused by ivuxolimab. In the dose-escalation cohort, around four fifths of patients were male, and the mean age was around 60 years, with a range of about 20 to 90. Points the paper makes about the study in general: In the 0.1-3.0 mg/kg groups, partial responders had among the lowest normalized peripheral clonal expansion, particularly in CD8+ T cells. Low levels of normalized T-cell clonal expansion were also seen in some nonresponding patients. After ivuxolimab, more expanded clones were found on average in CD8+ T cells than in CD4+ T cells. Clonal expansion of both CD4+ and CD8+ blood T cells was observed from baseline to week 6 at doses 0.1 to 3.0 mg/kg. The antigen specificity of the peripheral T cells that underwent clonal expansion was not determined.

To sequence the TCRbeta CDR3 region, genomic DNA was isolated from the sorted cells. The immunoSEQ Assay was used for sequencing of TCRbeta CDR3 regions. Drawn from immuneACCESS, this table holds only the in-frame rearrangements with V and J called that TCRdb kept. Clones are partly lost; checked studies trace under half to an unresolved V gene and leave the rest unexplained. Present in this sample are approximately 46,000 clones, nearly 80% of which were seen just once. 3.9% of the sample is taken by the ten largest. The receptor was isolated from an adult with an advanced solid tumor such as melanoma, head and neck, liver or kidney cancer. Recombination connected TRBV4-1 to TRBJ1-4; confidence is insufficient to name the D gene. The sequencing used CD4+ or CD8+ T cells sorted from blood, collected in a trial of the OX40 agonist ivuxolimab. The DNA sequence is given as TGCGCCAGCAGCCAAGGCAGTAATGAAAAACTGTTTTTT. It is translated as CASSQGSNEKLFF.